This entry concerns a single TCR beta chain. There are 15 residues in the CDR3. V was cut by 5 bases and J by 2 bases, with 15 bases left in between. Germline assignment: CDR1 SGHTA and CDR2 FQGNSA. Followed longitudinally, the Seattle patients had been enrolled during active infection. Original handling: Estimation of nucleated cell counts relied on the amplification of reference gene primers. Measured with immunoSEQ multiplex PCR; TCRdb has only the in-frame clones, and not every one. V and J calls and clone size are those listed in that table; D and trimming were worked out from the DNA. The data hold about 210,000 clones, with roughly 84% observed a single time. The sample originates from a study of blood T cell repertoires in COVID-19. Study context: The origin of the acute and convalescent COVID-19 samples was the United States, Italy and Spain. T cells, B-cell-depleted T cells, or PBMCs supplied cDNA or gDNA.

The clonotype comes from a woman older than 75 with COVID-19, enrolled during active disease. This rearrangement joins TRBV7-2 to TRBJ1-1; D is uncertain. What was sequenced was peripheral blood. The CDR3 DNA follows: TGTGCCAGCAGCACTTACAGTGGGAGAAACACTGAAGCTTTCTTT. Its protein is CASSTYSGRNTEAFF.